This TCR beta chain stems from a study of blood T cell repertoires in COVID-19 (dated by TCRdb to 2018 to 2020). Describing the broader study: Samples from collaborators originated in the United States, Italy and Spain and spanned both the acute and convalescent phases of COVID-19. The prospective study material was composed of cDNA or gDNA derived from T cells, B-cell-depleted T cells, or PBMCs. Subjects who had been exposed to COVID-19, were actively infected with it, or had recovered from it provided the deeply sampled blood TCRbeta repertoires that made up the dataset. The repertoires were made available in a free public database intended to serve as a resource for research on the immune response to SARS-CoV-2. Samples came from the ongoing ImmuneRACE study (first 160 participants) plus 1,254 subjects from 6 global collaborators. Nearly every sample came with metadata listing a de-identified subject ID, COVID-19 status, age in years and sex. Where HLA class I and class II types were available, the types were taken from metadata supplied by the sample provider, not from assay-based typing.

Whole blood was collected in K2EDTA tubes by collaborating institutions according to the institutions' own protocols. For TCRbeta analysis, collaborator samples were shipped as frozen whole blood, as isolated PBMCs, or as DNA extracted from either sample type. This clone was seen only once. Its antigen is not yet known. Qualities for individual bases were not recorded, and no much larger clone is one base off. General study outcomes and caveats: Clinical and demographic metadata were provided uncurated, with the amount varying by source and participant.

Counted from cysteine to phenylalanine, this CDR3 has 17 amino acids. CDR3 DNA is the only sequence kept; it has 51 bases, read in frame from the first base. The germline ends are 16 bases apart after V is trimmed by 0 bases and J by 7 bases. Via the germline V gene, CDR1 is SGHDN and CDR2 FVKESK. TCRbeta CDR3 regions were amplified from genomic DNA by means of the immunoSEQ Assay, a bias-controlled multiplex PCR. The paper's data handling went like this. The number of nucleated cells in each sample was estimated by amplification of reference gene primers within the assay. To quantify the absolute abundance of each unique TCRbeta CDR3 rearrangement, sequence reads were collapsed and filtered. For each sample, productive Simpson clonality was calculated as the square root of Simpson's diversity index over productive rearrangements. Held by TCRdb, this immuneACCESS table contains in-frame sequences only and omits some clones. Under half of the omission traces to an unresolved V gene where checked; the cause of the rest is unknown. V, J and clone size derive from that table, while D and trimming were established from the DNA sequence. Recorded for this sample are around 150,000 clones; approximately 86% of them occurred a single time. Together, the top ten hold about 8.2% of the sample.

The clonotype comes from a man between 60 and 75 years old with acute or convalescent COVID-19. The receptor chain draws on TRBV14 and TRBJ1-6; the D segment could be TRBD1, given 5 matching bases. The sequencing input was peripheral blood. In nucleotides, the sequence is TGTGCCAGCAGCCAAGAGGGGATCTGGGGCCCAAATTCACCCCTCCACTTT. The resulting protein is CASSQEGIWGPNSPLHF. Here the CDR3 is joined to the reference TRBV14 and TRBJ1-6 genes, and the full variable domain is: EAGVTQFPSHSVIEKGQTVTLRCDPISGHDNLYWYRRVMGKEIKFLLHFVKESKQDESGMPNNRFLAERTGGTYSTLKVQPAELEDSGVYFCASSQEGIWGPNSPLHFGNGTRLTVT.